These 13 T cell receptor beta chains originate from one sample sequenced in a study of blood T cell repertoires in COVID-19. Measured with immunoSEQ multiplex PCR; TCRdb has only the in-frame clones, and not every one. The sample records about 50,000 clones, 65% to 90% being singletons. Sequencing was carried out using peripheral blood. These receptors all stem from a woman aged 80 or over with COVID-19, enrolled during active disease.

This clone was seen a single time. The rearrangement joins TRBV5-1 to TRBJ2-5; D gene unclear. The germline V and J ends were trimmed by 7 bases and 0 bases, with 10 bases remaining between them. Germline V gene sequence: CDR1 SGHRS, CDR2 YFSETQ. There are 13 residues in the CDR3. The CDR3 region has the DNA TGCGCCAGCCGTTTCACAAACCAAGAGACCCAGTACTTC. Its translation: CASRFTNQETQYF.

V usage is TRBV18 and J usage is TRBJ1-1; D uncertain. Trimming took off 3 bases at V and 0 bases at J, with 5 bases between the two ends. The germline gives CDR1 KGHSH, CDR2 LQKENI. CDR3 length: 13 amino acids. This CDR3 reads CASSPALNTEAFF. The CDR3 nucleotides are TGTGCCAGCTCACCGGCACTGAACACTGAAGCTTTCTTT.

The V gene is TRBV20-1, the J gene TRBJ1-3; a weak D match, TRBD1 (6 bases). The CDR3 is 14 amino acids. The ends were cut back, 3 bases at V and 0 bases at J, with 9 bases in the middle. The germline CDR1 and CDR2 sequences are DFQATT and SNEGSKA (reference sequence). The CDR3 DNA is TGCAGTGCTAGTCCGACAGGCTCTGGAAACACCATATATTTT. This encodes CSASPTGSGNTIYF.

The V and J genes are TRBV19 and TRBJ2-7, with TRBD2 matching 15 bases. Trimming at V came to 4 bases and at J to 1 base, leaving 8 bases not matched to a gene. Germline values: CDR1 LNHDA, CDR2 SQIVND (reference sequence). There are 18 residues in the CDR3. The CDR3 protein is CASSTVSGLAGGSYEQYF. In nucleotides, the CDR3 is TGTGCCAGTAGTACAGTATCGGGACTAGCGGGAGGTTCCTACGAGCAGTACTTC.

The chain employs TRBV28 and TRBJ1-5, with TRBD1 matching over 8 bases. There are 15 residues in the CDR3. Germline V lookup: CDR1 MDHEN, CDR2 SYDVKM. Germline trimming cut 5 bases from V and 5 bases from J; bases unmatched to any gene: 8. The CDR3, as DNA: TGTGCCAGCAGTCCAGGGACAGGAGGCGATCAGCCCCAGCATTTT. Amino acids: CASSPGTGGDQPQHF.

This chain links TRBV7-2 with TRBJ1-3; 8 nucleotides match TRBD1. V trimming: 5 bases; J trimming: 0 bases; junction bases outside the gene matches: 9. The CDR3 consists of 17 residues. Germline CDR1 and CDR2: SGHTA and FQGNSA. CDR3 region: CASSLDGTGGSGNTIYF. The CDR3 DNA reads TGTGCCAGCAGCCTAGACGGGACAGGTGGCTCTGGAAACACCATATATTTT.

V is TRBV28 and J is TRBJ1-2; 7 positions agree with TRBD1. The CDR3 consists of 13 residues. V lost 5 bases and J lost 4; bases outside the gene matches: 4. Germline V lookup: CDR1 MDHEN, CDR2 SYDVKM. The CDR3 region is CASSPWDSYGYTF. CDR3 bases: TGTGCCAGCAGTCCATGGGACAGCTATGGCTACACCTTC.

The V gene is TRBV11-1, the J gene TRBJ2-1; the D gene is possibly TRBD2 (5 bases). The V end was cut by 6 bases, the J end by 10 bases, with 16 bases between. CDR1 SGHAT and CDR2 FQDESV come from the germline V gene (reference sequence). This CDR3 region has 13 residues. CDR3 sequence reads: CASSFERPSEQFF. CDR3 in DNA: TGTGCCAGCAGTTTTGAACGTCCTAGCGAGCAGTTCTTC.

The chain uses TRBV7-2 and TRBJ1-5; TRBD1 is a possible D gene (5 bases). Trimming stripped 1 base from V and 5 bases from J, with 24 bases between. The CDR3 runs to 19 residues. Germline V gene lookup returns CDR1 SGHTA and CDR2 FQGNSA. The CDR3 reads CASSLGARQGIPRDQPQHF. CDR3 sequence (DNA): TGTGCCAGCAGCTTAGGTGCTCGGCAGGGTATACCCAGGGATCAGCCCCAGCATTTT.

This clone has a handful of counts. The J gene is TRBJ1-4, the V gene TRBV4-2; TRBD1 aligns across 7 bases. This CDR3 contains 18 residues. Unmatched junction bases numbered 7, after V lost 0 bases and J lost 0 bases. Germline V gene data show CDR1 as LGHNA and CDR2 as YNFKEQ. CDR3 amino acids: CASSQDPGQTATNEKLFF. CDR3 DNA: TGTGCCAGCAGCCAAGATCCGGGACAGACTGCAACTAATGAAAAACTGTTTTTT.

This chain joins TRBV4-1 and TRBJ1-1, with D uncertain. The CDR3 extends over 15 amino acids. Deletions cut 0 bases from V and 1 base from J, with 9 bases between. Germline CDR1 and CDR2: MGHRA and YSYEKL. DNA of the CDR3: TGCGCCAGCAGCCAAGATCCAAACTGGAACACTGAAGCTTTCTTT. Protein product: CASSQDPNWNTEAFF.

This clone has a handful of counts. The J gene is TRBJ1-5, the V gene TRBV18; possibly TRBD1 for D (5 bases). Trimming stripped 3 bases from V and 6 bases from J, with 18 bases between. Germline-derived CDR1 and CDR2 are KGHSH and LQKENI. CDR3 size: 16 residues. The CDR3 sequence is CASSPQEGTYGQPQHF. CDR3 DNA: TGTGCCAGCTCACCGCAGGAGGGGACGTACGGTCAGCCCCAGCATTTT.

This chain links TRBV20-1 with TRBJ1-2, with a weak D call TRBD1 (6 bases). V was clipped by 3 bases and J by 8 bases, with 22 bases between them. Per the germline V gene, CDR1 is DFQATT and CDR2 is SNEGSKA (reference sequence). The CDR3 totals 15 residues. For the CDR3, the DNA is TGCAGTGCTAGTACCTCCGGAGCTAACAGGGTGGGCTACACCTTC. Amino acids: CSASTSGANRVGYTF.